The present T cell receptor beta chain was sequenced within a study of shared clonotypes between healthy human individuals. General observations from the study: Sequencing depth was expected to affect clonotype sharing among donors. The donor pool, a small one, limited the genetic and exposure-history diversity represented.

CD45RO-negative, CCR7-selected cells formed the naive CD8 fraction, which excluded terminally differentiated effector memory CD45RA+ cells. Germline CDR1 and CDR2: SGHRS and YFSETQ. This CDR3 contains 17 residues. The trim removed 4 bases at V and 6 bases at J, leaving 14 bases unmatched. Sequenced by immunoSEQ multiplex PCR; TCRdb stores in-frame clones only, minus some. The sample includes fewer than 1 million clones, 96% of them seen just once. A remark on this clone: The target antigen is unknown.

This TCR was sampled from a man aged 25-45 years in good health. The specimen was naive CD8+ T cells sorted from blood. This sequence joins TRBV5-1 and TRBJ2-1, with 9 bases that match TRBD2. The CDR3 is CASSAPRGSGSSNEQFF. The CDR3 nucleotides are TGCGCCAGCAGCGCTCCTCGGGGTAGCGGGAGCTCCAATGAGCAGTTCTTC.